These T cell receptor beta chains were read from a single sample in a study of CXCR3-negative and CXCR3-positive naive CD8 T cells. From its re-call of the 5' RACE reads, TCRdb lists each CDR3 protein once, without DNA. Its table records about 28,000 distinct CDR3 sequences. The sample comprised memory CD8+ T cells from blood. Receptor source: a human donor in good health. Some clones in this sample may be carry-over from other donors' samples. The CDR3 runs from the conserved cysteine through the conserved F or W. Size is stated for part of the rows, as once, few or many counts, or as a class when the clone is expanded.

CDR3 length: 16
J gene: TRBJ2-7
clone size: NA
V gene: TRBV20-1
CDR3 protein: CSARDLEEGGDYEQYF

CDR3 length: 17
J gene: TRBJ2-1
clone size: NA
V gene: TRBV4-3
CDR3 protein: CASSQDPAGGSYNEQFF

CDR3 length: 13
J gene: TRBJ1-5
clone size: NA
V gene: TRBV20-1
CDR3 protein: CSVPGDGNQPQHF

CDR3 length: 16
J gene: TRBJ1-5
clone size: NA
V gene: TRBV25-1
CDR3 protein: CASSEDQGGGNQPQHF

CDR3 length: 13
J gene: TRBJ2-3
clone size: NA
V gene: TRBV6-4
CDR3 protein: CASSGDSSDTQYF

CDR3 length: 15
J gene: TRBJ1-5
clone size: NA
V gene: TRBV19
CDR3 protein: CASSFTDYSNQPQHF

CDR3 length: 14
J gene: TRBJ2-6
clone size: NA
V gene: TRBV20-1
CDR3 protein: CSADRVTGANVLTF

CDR3 length: 15
J gene: TRBJ2-3
clone size: NA
V gene: TRBV29-1
CDR3 protein: CSVYGVGLAGNTQYF

CDR3 length: 14
J gene: TRBJ2-5
clone size: NA
V gene: TRBV12-3/TRBV12-4
CDR3 protein: CASSSPGDQETQYF

CDR3 length: 16
J gene: TRBJ2-5
clone size: NA
V gene: TRBV3-1
CDR3 protein: CASSQGENSGQETQYF

CDR3 length: 15
J gene: TRBJ1-2
clone size: NA
V gene: TRBV19
CDR3 protein: CASSEGGIPSYGYTF

CDR3 length: 13
J gene: TRBJ2-5
clone size: NA
V gene: TRBV7-3
CDR3 protein: CASSLGVRETQYF

CDR3 length: 16
J gene: TRBJ2-3
clone size: NA
V gene: TRBV29-1
CDR3 protein: CSVGRGQGNYTDTQYF

CDR3 length: 14
J gene: TRBJ1-1
clone size: NA
V gene: TRBV5-1
CDR3 protein: CASSLGEVNTEAFF

CDR3 length: 12
J gene: TRBJ2-7
clone size: NA
V gene: TRBV15
CDR3 protein: CATSRNSYEQYF

CDR3 length: 15
J gene: TRBJ2-3
clone size: NA
V gene: TRBV20-1
CDR3 protein: CSAIPTTVSTDTQYF

CDR3 length: 13
J gene: TRBJ2-7
clone size: NA
V gene: TRBV27
CDR3 protein: CASSYGQGYEQYF

CDR3 length: 15
J gene: TRBJ2-1
clone size: NA
V gene: TRBV12-3/TRBV12-4
CDR3 protein: CASRARGAADNEQFF

CDR3 length: 16
J gene: TRBJ2-3
clone size: NA
V gene: TRBV4-2
CDR3 protein: CASSQVYGGDADTQYF

CDR3 length: 16
J gene: TRBJ2-1
clone size: NA
V gene: TRBV10-3
CDR3 protein: CAISESGGSSYNEQFF

CDR3 length: 14
J gene: TRBJ2-1
clone size: NA
V gene: TRBV29-1
CDR3 protein: CSVETGDSYNEQFF

CDR3 length: 16
J gene: TRBJ2-1
clone size: NA
V gene: TRBV7-2
CDR3 protein: CASSAVSGISYNEQFF

CDR3 length: 13
J gene: TRBJ2-3
clone size: NA
V gene: TRBV7-2
CDR3 protein: CASSLPPADTQYF

CDR3 length: 14
J gene: TRBJ2-2
clone size: NA
V gene: TRBV7-8
CDR3 protein: CASSQGANTGELFF

CDR3 length: 15
J gene: TRBJ2-1
clone size: NA
V gene: TRBV20-1
CDR3 protein: CSALPYRSSYNEQFF

CDR3 length: 14
J gene: TRBJ2-2
clone size: NA
V gene: TRBV7-7
CDR3 protein: CASSLAGDTGELFF

CDR3 length: 15
J gene: TRBJ2-1
clone size: NA
V gene: TRBV7-2
CDR3 protein: CASSDVRRSYNEQFF

CDR3 length: 18
J gene: TRBJ2-1
clone size: NA
V gene: TRBV5-1
CDR3 protein: CASSFKGNFLSSYNEQFF

CDR3 length: 17
J gene: TRBJ2-7
clone size: NA
V gene: TRBV29-1
CDR3 protein: CSVAAPSGTGDPYEQYF

CDR3 length: 16
J gene: TRBJ2-2
clone size: NA
V gene: TRBV4-3
CDR3 protein: CASSQDRGRYTGELFF

CDR3 length: 15
J gene: TRBJ2-7
clone size: NA
V gene: TRBV7-8
CDR3 protein: CASSSPQYRGYEQYF

CDR3 length: 15
J gene: TRBJ2-3
clone size: NA
V gene: TRBV29-1
CDR3 protein: CSTSGTPYDTDTQYF

CDR3 length: 13
J gene: TRBJ2-7
clone size: NA
V gene: TRBV7-9
CDR3 protein: CASSLGGTSEQYF

CDR3 length: 13
J gene: TRBJ2-1
clone size: NA
V gene: TRBV10-3
CDR3 protein: CAITGTSGNEQFF

CDR3 length: 16
J gene: TRBJ2-7
clone size: medium-sized
V gene: TRBV7-3
CDR3 protein: CASSPTGPLAAYEQYF

CDR3 length: 15
J gene: TRBJ1-4
clone size: NA
V gene: TRBV19
CDR3 protein: CATNGEAVPNEKLFF

CDR3 length: 16
J gene: TRBJ2-3
clone size: NA
V gene: TRBV7-6
CDR3 protein: CASSLGSGLGTDTQYF

CDR3 length: 16
J gene: TRBJ2-5
clone size: NA
V gene: TRBV12-3/TRBV12-4
CDR3 protein: CASSWASGGPRETQYF

CDR3 length: 14
J gene: TRBJ1-1
clone size: NA
V gene: TRBV27
CDR3 protein: CASSFIRTGLDAFF

CDR3 length: 12
J gene: TRBJ1-5
clone size: NA
V gene: TRBV7-9
CDR3 protein: CASSFGDQPQHF

CDR3 length: 17
J gene: TRBJ2-1
clone size: NA
V gene: TRBV6-2/TRBV6-3
CDR3 protein: CASSYSVGTGDANEQFF

CDR3 length: 16
J gene: TRBJ2-2
clone size: medium-sized
V gene: TRBV4-1
CDR3 protein: CASSHPKSQASGELFF

CDR3 length: 16
J gene: TRBJ2-3
clone size: NA
V gene: TRBV10-1
CDR3 protein: CASSEWDRLRTDTQYF

CDR3 length: 19
J gene: TRBJ2-1
clone size: NA
V gene: TRBV7-8
CDR3 protein: CASSSRTDFPPSSYNEQFF

CDR3 length: 15
J gene: TRBJ2-1
clone size: medium-sized
V gene: TRBV4-3
CDR3 protein: CASSQDPGLNNEQFF